The 30 T cell receptor beta chains below come from one sample, sequenced in a study of cytomegalovirus exposure and HLA in healthy donors. Researchers ran the PCR with 60 Vbeta and 13 Jbeta primers. Sequenced by immunoSEQ multiplex PCR; TCRdb stores in-frame clones only, minus some. This table holds more than 95,000 clones, around 70% found once. The sequenced material came from PBMCs. Receptors were obtained from a woman under 30 in good health and CMV-seronegative.

Remarks on this clone: This specimen includes other DNA sequences encoding the same CDR3. This sequence joins TRBV5-1 and TRBJ1-1; no clear D. Germline CDR1 reads SGHRS; CDR2 reads YFSETQ. The ends were cut back, 0 bases at V and 2 bases at J, with 5 bases in the middle. CDR3 size: 13 residues. The DNA of the CDR3 is TGCGCCAGCAGCTTGGTAATTAACACTGAAGCTTTCTTT. It encodes CASSLVINTEAFF.

The chain carries TRBV9 and TRBJ2-3; 9 bases match TRBD2. The V and J ends lost 3 bases and 1 base, in that order; junction bases with no gene match: 0. Germline loops: CDR1 SGDLS, CDR2 YYNGEE. The CDR3 loop spans 14 amino acids. CDR3 residues: CASSGGGGTDTQYF. CDR3 nucleotide sequence: TGTGCCAGCAGCGGCGGGGGGGGCACAGATACGCAGTATTTT.

The gene calls are TRBV4-1 and TRBJ1-1; TRBD1 aligns across 10 bases. V was clipped by 9 bases and J by 10 bases; unmatched bases: 2. Germline V gene sequence: CDR1 MGHRA, CDR2 YSYEKL. CDR3 length: 10 amino acids. Here the CDR3 DNA reads TGCGCCAGGAGGACAGGGGGAGCTTTCTTT. It translates to CARRTGGAFF.

This clone has a handful of counts. The V call is TRBV7-9, the J call TRBJ2-7; 8 nucleotides agree with TRBD2. CDR3 length: 15 residues. Germline V gene lookup returns CDR1 SEHNR and CDR2 FQNEAQ (reference sequence). Trimming took 5 bases from V and 6 from J; bases not matched to a gene: 12. The CDR3 bases are TGTGCCAGCAGCCCAACGCAAGGGACTAGAACCGAGCAGTACTTC. Translated: CASSPTQGTRTEQYF.

The chain joins TRBV2 to TRBJ1-1, with D unresolved. Germline V gene lookup returns CDR1 SNHLY and CDR2 FYNNEI. The CDR3 contains 11 residues. The V end was cut by 8 bases, the J end by 4 bases, with 8 bases between. This chain's CDR3 is CASSSGTEAFF. The CDR3 DNA sequence: TGTGCCAGCTCCTCAGGCACTGAAGCTTTCTTT.

The chain has TRBV21-1 and TRBJ2-1; TRBD1, as called in the table, went unchecked against the DNA. TRBV21-1 is marked as a pseudogene. The CDR3 is 18 residues long. The CDR3 protein is CANRRHITGPSSYNEQFF. The CDR3 coding sequence is TGTGCCAACCGACGTCATATAACAGGTCCCTCCTCCTACAATGAGCAGTTCTTC.

V gene TRBV29-1 combines with J gene TRBJ2-1, with 9 positions matching TRBD2. V trimming: 1 base; J trimming: 10 bases; junction bases outside the gene matches: 8. Germline assignment: CDR1 SQVTM and CDR2 ANQGSEA. The CDR3 totals 14 residues. The CDR3: CSVEGKGLASEQFF. CDR3 coding DNA: TGCAGCGTTGAAGGTAAGGGACTAGCTAGCGAGCAGTTCTTC.

This clone was observed once. The gene calls are TRBV5-4 and TRBJ2-6, with TRBD2 matching over 9 bases. Germline CDR1 reads SGHNT; CDR2 reads YYREEE (reference sequence). The ends lost 1 base at V and 4 bases at J; junction bases unmatched: 9. This CDR3 contains 18 residues. The CDR3 coding sequence is TGTGCCAGCAGCTTGCGGTCGCTAGCGGGGATCGGGGCCAACGTCCTGACTTTC. Its translation: CASSLRSLAGIGANVLTF.

The CDR3: CAISELILNQPQHF. CDR3 nucleotide sequence: TGTGCCATCAGTGAGCTGATCCTAAATCAGCCCCAGCATTTT. The chain carries TRBV10-3 and TRBJ1-5, with no clear D. Trimming stripped 2 bases from V and 4 bases from J, with 9 bases between. CDR1 is ENHRY, CDR2 SYGVKD, per germline. The CDR3 has 14 residues.

The chain employs TRBV6-5 and TRBJ1-3; 9 nucleotides line up with TRBD1. The germline V gene encodes CDR1 MNHEY and CDR2 SVGAGI. V gave up 2 bases and J gave up 3 bases; unmatched junction bases: 2. The CDR3 has 15 amino acids. CDR3 sequence reads: CASSYNRGHGNTIYF. CDR3 in DNA: TGTGCCAGCAGTTACAACAGGGGGCATGGAAACACCATATATTTT.

The chain has TRBV6-1 and TRBJ2-3; D perhaps matches TRBD1 (6 bases). Germline V lookup: CDR1 MNHNS, CDR2 SASEGT. The CDR3 sequence is 15 residues long. V was shortened by 6 bases and J by 1 base, with 14 bases between the two germline ends. CDR3 nucleotides: TGTGCCAGCAGGCTCGGACAGAGAGGCACAGATACGCAGTATTTT. Translated: CASRLGQRGTDTQYF.

This chain connects TRBV6-5 to TRBJ1-5, with 7 bases that match TRBD1. The CDR3 is 14 amino acids. Trimming took 4 bases from V and 3 from J; bases not matched to a gene: 3. Germline V lookup: CDR1 MNHEY, CDR2 SVGAGI. The CDR3 region is CASSSGGDNQPQHF. The CDR3 DNA reads TGTGCCAGCAGTTCAGGGGGTGACAATCAGCCCCAGCATTTT.

The rearrangement links TRBV5-5 to TRBJ2-3; 7 bases align to TRBD2. The CDR3 runs 16 residues. V trimming: 3 bases; J trimming: 0 bases; junction bases outside the gene matches: 7. Germline V gene lookup returns CDR1 SGHKS and CDR2 YYEKEE (reference sequence). The CDR3 DNA follows: TGTGCCAGCAGCTCGAGAACTAGCGTCAGCACAGATACGCAGTATTTT. Protein sequence: CASSSRTSVSTDTQYF.

This clone was found a few times. This chain joins TRBV19 and TRBJ1-2; 7 bases agree with TRBD1. Per germline, CDR1 LNHDA and CDR2 SQIVND (reference sequence). V was pared by 5 bases and J by 4 bases, with 13 bases of the junction left unmatched. This CDR3 contains 16 residues. The CDR3 spells CASSGPIDRARYGYTF. The CDR3, as DNA: TGTGCCAGTAGTGGACCCATCGACAGGGCTCGCTATGGCTACACCTTC.

This clone has only a few counts. V and J are TRBV18 and TRBJ1-5; weak D call: TRBD1 (6 bases). The CDR3 covers 13 residues. V lost 3 bases, J lost 4 bases, and 7 bases lay in between. Germline V gene lookup returns CDR1 KGHSH and CDR2 LQKENI. Here the CDR3 DNA reads TGTGCCAGCTCACCGACAGGAAATCAGCCCCAGCATTTT. It yields the protein CASSPTGNQPQHF.

The table lists this clone with a few counts. This chain joins TRBV28 and TRBJ1-6, with 7 bases that match TRBD1. Germline V gene lookup returns CDR1 MDHEN and CDR2 SYDVKM. CDR3 length equals 16 residues. Germline trimming cut 3 bases from V and 11 bases from J; bases unmatched to any gene: 13. CDR3 sequence (DNA): TGTGCCAGCAGTTTCCCACTGACAGGGAAGTTACCACCCCTCCACTTT. Protein: CASSFPLTGKLPPLHF. The complete variable domain, with remaining parts taken from reference TRBV28 and TRBJ1-6, reads DVKVTQSSRYLVKRTGEKVFLECVQDMDHENMFWYRQDPGLGLRLIYFSYDVKMKEKGDIPEGYSVSREKKERFSLILESASTNQTSMYLCASSFPLTGKLPPLHFGNGTRLTVT.

This clone has just a few counts. The chain joins TRBV5-1 to TRBJ1-2; 7 positions match TRBD1. CDR1 and CDR2 (germline): SGHRS, YFSETQ. The CDR3 extends over 18 amino acids. V trimming: 0 bases; J trimming: 4 bases; junction bases outside the gene matches: 15. CDR3 amino acids: CASSLAPPSTGNGYGYTF. The CDR3 DNA sequence: TGCGCCAGCAGCTTGGCACCCCCGTCGACAGGGAACGGCTATGGCTACACCTTC.

The rearrangement links TRBV4-1 to TRBJ1-2; D uncertain. Germline CDR1 is MGHRA and CDR2 is YSYEKL. CDR3 length equals 15 residues. V gave up 1 base and J gave up 4 bases, with 13 bases separating them. The CDR3 protein is CASSQGGTVVYGYTF. The CDR3 bases are TGCGCCAGCAGCCAAGGAGGAACCGTGGTCTATGGCTACACCTTC.

The V gene is TRBV7-9, the J gene TRBJ1-5, with D maybe TRBD1 (5 bases). Germline V gives CDR1 SEHNR, CDR2 FQNEAQ (reference sequence). V was pared by 2 bases and J by 2 bases, with 7 bases between. The CDR3 is made up of 14 amino acids. The CDR3 protein is CASSLTGGNQPQHF. The CDR3, as DNA: TGTGCCAGCAGCTTAACGGGGGGCAATCAGCCCCAGCATTTT.

The chain employs TRBV19 and TRBJ1-1; D possibly corresponds to TRBD1 (5 bases). The CDR3 is made up of 12 amino acids. Germline V gives CDR1 LNHDA, CDR2 SQIVND (reference sequence). Trimming shortened V by 10 bases and J by 1 base, and 10 bases separated the two germline ends. The CDR3 loop reads CATFDRNTEAFF. CDR3 coding DNA: TGTGCCACTTTTGACAGGAACACTGAAGCTTTCTTT.

The sample holds a few counts of this clone. V usage is TRBV28 and J usage is TRBJ2-7; weak D call: TRBD1 (6 bases). Between the trimmed V and J ends, which lost 5 bases and 4 bases, there was a span of 9 bases. CDR3 length: 12 amino acids. Looked up from germline, CDR1 is MDHEN and CDR2 is SYDVKM. The CDR3 bases are TGTGCCAGCAGTGGACAGAGATACGAGCAGTACTTC. As protein: CASSGQRYEQYF.

The chain recombines TRBV2 with TRBJ2-7, with unresolved D. The V gene lost 5 bases and the J gene lost 6 bases, with 8 bases spanning the gap. Germline loops: CDR1 SNHLY, CDR2 FYNNEI. The CDR3 is 11 residues long. CDR3 sequence (DNA): TGTGCCAGCAGTCCGAGAGGCGAGCAGTACTTC. Translating it yields CASSPRGEQYF.

This clone has only a few counts. The chain links TRBV5-1 to TRBJ1-1; D gene unclear. In germline, CDR1 is SGHRS, CDR2 YFSETQ. The CDR3 loop spans 15 amino acids. V was trimmed by 1 base and J by 0 bases, leaving 10 bases between them. CDR3 amino acids: CASSLSAGMNTEAFF. DNA for the CDR3: TGCGCCAGCAGCTTGAGTGCGGGGATGAACACTGAAGCTTTCTTT.

This chain connects TRBV4-2 to TRBJ1-1; weak D call: TRBD1 (5 bases). The CDR3 has 13 amino acids. Germline CDR1 reads LGHNA; CDR2 reads YNFKEQ. V lost 1 base and J 6 bases, leaving 9 bases between the germline ends. CDR3: CASSQGRGSEAFF. The DNA for the CDR3 is TGTGCCAGCAGCCAAGGACGGGGGTCTGAAGCTTTCTTT.

The chain carries TRBV28 and TRBJ1-5; D perhaps matches TRBD1 (5 bases). From germline, CDR1 is MDHEN and CDR2 SYDVKM. The CDR3 covers 15 residues. Between the trimmed V and J ends, which lost 2 bases and 1 base, there was a span of 9 bases. The CDR3 here is CASSLMGPSNQPQHF. The DNA for the CDR3 is TGTGCCAGCAGTTTAATGGGGCCCAGCAATCAGCCCCAGCATTTT. Combining the CDR3 with reference TRBV28 and TRBJ1-5 gives the whole variable domain DVKVTQSSRYLVKRTGEKVFLECVQDMDHENMFWYRQDPGLGLRLIYFSYDVKMKEKGDIPEGYSVSREKKERFSLILESASTNQTSMYLCASSLMGPSNQPQHFGDGTRLSIL.

This clone was counted only a few times. The V call is TRBV5-1, the J call TRBJ2-7; no clear D gene. CDR3 length equals 14 residues. V gave up 0 bases and J gave up 1 base, with 8 bases separating them. CDR1 and CDR2 (germline): SGHRS, YFSETQ. Here the CDR3 reads CASSLEPTSYEQYF. The CDR3 region has the DNA TGCGCCAGCAGCTTGGAACCTACTTCCTACGAGCAGTACTTC. Together with reference TRBV5-1 and TRBJ2-7, the CDR3 gives the full variable domain: KAGVTQTPRYLIKTRGQQVTLSCSPISGHRSVSWYQQTPGQGLQFLFEYFSETQRNKGNFPGRFSGRQFSNSRSEMNVSTLELGDSALYLCASSLEPTSYEQYFGPGTRLTVT.

This clone occurred a few times. The chain couples TRBV6-5 to TRBJ1-2; 9 positions agree with TRBD1. The CDR3 is 16 residues long. Germline V gene sequence: CDR1 MNHEY, CDR2 SVGAGI. The trim removed 4 bases at V and 0 bases at J, leaving 6 bases unmatched. This chain's CDR3 is CASSSYRGPTNYGYTF. DNA of the CDR3: TGTGCCAGCAGTTCCTACAGGGGGCCTACTAACTATGGCTACACCTTC.

CDR3 in amino acids: CASSSGQGAFYEQYF. The CDR3 DNA follows: TGCGCCAGCAGCTCGGGACAGGGGGCCTTCTACGAGCAGTACTTC. The rearrangement uses TRBV5-1 and TRBJ2-7, with 12 bases lining up with TRBD1. Germline V CDR1 and CDR2: SGHRS, YFSETQ. The CDR3 loop spans 15 amino acids. J lost 3 bases, V lost 3 bases, and 4 bases had no gene match.

V and J are TRBV25-1 and TRBJ2-6, with 8 bases fitting TRBD1. Germline V CDR1 and CDR2: MGHDK, SYGVNS. CDR3 length: 17 residues. Unmatched junction bases numbered 7, after V lost 4 bases and J lost 2 bases. In DNA form, the CDR3 reads TGTGCCAGCAGTGGTCAGGGGGCGCTACCTGGGGCCAACGTCCTGACTTTC. Its translation is CASSGQGALPGANVLTF.

In this sample, this clone turned up once. The genes are TRBV5-1 and TRBJ1-1, with D perhaps matching TRBD1 (6 bases). This CDR3 region has 12 residues. Germline CDR1 SGHRS, CDR2 YFSETQ. Trimming removed 7 bases from V and 5 bases from J, with 12 bases in between. The CDR3 nucleotides are TGCGCCAGCCAGGGGTTGTCAACTGAAGCTTTCTTT. Translation gives CASQGLSTEAFF.